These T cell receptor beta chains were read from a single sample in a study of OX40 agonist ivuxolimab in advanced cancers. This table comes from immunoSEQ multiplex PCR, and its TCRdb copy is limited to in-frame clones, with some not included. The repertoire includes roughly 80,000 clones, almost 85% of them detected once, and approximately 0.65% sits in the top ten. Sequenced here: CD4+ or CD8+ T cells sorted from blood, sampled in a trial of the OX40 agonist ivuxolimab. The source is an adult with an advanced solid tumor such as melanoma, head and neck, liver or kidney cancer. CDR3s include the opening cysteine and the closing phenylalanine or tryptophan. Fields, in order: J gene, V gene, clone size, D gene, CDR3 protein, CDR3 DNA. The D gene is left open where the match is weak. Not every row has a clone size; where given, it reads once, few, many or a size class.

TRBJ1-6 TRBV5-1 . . CASARGEQGLTYNSPLHF TGCGCCAGCGCTAGGGGCGAGCAGGGGCTAACCTATAATTCACCCCTCCACTTT
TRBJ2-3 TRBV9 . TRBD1 CASSVTPGQGALDTQYF TGTGCCAGCAGCGTTACCCCGGGACAGGGGGCATTAGATACGCAGTATTTT
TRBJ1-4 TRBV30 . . CAGRWWATNEKLFF TGTGCCGGCCGGTGGTGGGCGACTAATGAAAAACTGTTTTTT
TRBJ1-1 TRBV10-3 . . CAISLQGGDTEAFF TGTGCCATCAGTTTACAGGGAGGGGACACTGAAGCTTTCTTT
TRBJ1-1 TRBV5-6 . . CASSFGLVGTEAFF TGTGCCAGCAGCTTCGGCTTGGTGGGCACTGAAGCTTTCTTT
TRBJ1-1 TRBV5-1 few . CACKTQANTEAFF TGCGCCTGCAAGACACAGGCGAACACTGAAGCTTTCTTT
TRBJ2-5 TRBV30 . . CAWSWGWEETQYF TGTGCCTGGAGTTGGGGGTGGGAAGAGACCCAGTACTTC
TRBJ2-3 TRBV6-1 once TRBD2 CASVQRIAGTDTQYF TGTGCCAGCGTCCAGAGGATAGCGGGAACAGATACGCAGTATTTT
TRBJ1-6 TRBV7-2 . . CASSPGTPGNNSPLHF TGTGCCAGCAGCCCTGGGACACCCGGCAATAATTCACCCCTCCACTTT
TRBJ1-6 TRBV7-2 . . CASSTGLLRGNSPLHF TGTGCCAGCAGCACGGGTCTACTCAGGGGTAATTCACCCCTCCACTTT